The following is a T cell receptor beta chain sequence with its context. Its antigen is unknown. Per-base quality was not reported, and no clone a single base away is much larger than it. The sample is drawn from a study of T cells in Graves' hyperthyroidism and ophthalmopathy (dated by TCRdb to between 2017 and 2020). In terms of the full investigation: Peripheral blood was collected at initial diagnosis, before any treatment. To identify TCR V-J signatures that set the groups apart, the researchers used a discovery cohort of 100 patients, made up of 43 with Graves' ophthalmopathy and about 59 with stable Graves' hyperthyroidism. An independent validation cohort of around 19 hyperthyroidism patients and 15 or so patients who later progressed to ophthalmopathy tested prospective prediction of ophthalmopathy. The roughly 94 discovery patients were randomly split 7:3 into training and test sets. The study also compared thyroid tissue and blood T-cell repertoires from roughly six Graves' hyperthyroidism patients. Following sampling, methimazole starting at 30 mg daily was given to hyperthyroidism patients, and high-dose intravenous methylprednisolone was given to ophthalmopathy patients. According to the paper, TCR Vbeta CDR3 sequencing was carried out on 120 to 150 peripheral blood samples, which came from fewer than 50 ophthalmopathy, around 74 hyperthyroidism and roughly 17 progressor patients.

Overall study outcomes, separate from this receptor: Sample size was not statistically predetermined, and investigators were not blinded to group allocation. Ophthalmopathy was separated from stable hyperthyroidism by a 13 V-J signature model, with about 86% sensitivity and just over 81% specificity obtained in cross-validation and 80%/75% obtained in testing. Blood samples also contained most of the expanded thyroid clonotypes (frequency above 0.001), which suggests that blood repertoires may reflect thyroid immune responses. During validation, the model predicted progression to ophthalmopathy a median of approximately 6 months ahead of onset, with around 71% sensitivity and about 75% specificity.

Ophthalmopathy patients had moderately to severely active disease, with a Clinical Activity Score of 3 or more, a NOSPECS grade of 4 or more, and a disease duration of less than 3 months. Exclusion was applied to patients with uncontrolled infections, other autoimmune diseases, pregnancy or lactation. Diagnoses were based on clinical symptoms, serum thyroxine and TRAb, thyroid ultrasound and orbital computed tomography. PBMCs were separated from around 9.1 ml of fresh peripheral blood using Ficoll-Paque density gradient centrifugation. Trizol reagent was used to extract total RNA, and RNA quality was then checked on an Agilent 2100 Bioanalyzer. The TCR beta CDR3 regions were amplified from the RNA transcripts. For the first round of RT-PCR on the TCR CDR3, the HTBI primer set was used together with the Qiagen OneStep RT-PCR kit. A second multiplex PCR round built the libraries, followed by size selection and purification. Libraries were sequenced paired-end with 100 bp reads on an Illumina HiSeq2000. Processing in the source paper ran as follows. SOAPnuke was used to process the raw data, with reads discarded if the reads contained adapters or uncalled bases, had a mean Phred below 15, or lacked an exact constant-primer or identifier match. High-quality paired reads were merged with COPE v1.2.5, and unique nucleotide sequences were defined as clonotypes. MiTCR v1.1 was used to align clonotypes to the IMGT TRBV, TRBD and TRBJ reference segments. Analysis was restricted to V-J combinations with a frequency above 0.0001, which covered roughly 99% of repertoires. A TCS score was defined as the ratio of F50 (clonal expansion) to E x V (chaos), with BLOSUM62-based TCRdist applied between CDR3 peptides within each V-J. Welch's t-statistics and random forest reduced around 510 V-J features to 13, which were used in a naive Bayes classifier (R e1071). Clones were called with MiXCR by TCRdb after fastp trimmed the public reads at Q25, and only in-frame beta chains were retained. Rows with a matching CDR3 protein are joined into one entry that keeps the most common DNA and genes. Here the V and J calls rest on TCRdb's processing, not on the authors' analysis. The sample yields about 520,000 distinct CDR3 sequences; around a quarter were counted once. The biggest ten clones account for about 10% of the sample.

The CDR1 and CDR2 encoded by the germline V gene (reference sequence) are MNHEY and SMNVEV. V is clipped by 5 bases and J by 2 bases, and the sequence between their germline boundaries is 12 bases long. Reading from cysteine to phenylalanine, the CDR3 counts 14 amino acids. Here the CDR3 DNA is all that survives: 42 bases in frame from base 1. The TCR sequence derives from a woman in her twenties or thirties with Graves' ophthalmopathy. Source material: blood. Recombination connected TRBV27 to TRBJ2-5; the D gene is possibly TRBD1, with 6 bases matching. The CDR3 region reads CASSPGVLQETQYF. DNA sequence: TGTGCCAGCAGTCCAGGGGTGCTACAAGAGACCCAGTACTTC.